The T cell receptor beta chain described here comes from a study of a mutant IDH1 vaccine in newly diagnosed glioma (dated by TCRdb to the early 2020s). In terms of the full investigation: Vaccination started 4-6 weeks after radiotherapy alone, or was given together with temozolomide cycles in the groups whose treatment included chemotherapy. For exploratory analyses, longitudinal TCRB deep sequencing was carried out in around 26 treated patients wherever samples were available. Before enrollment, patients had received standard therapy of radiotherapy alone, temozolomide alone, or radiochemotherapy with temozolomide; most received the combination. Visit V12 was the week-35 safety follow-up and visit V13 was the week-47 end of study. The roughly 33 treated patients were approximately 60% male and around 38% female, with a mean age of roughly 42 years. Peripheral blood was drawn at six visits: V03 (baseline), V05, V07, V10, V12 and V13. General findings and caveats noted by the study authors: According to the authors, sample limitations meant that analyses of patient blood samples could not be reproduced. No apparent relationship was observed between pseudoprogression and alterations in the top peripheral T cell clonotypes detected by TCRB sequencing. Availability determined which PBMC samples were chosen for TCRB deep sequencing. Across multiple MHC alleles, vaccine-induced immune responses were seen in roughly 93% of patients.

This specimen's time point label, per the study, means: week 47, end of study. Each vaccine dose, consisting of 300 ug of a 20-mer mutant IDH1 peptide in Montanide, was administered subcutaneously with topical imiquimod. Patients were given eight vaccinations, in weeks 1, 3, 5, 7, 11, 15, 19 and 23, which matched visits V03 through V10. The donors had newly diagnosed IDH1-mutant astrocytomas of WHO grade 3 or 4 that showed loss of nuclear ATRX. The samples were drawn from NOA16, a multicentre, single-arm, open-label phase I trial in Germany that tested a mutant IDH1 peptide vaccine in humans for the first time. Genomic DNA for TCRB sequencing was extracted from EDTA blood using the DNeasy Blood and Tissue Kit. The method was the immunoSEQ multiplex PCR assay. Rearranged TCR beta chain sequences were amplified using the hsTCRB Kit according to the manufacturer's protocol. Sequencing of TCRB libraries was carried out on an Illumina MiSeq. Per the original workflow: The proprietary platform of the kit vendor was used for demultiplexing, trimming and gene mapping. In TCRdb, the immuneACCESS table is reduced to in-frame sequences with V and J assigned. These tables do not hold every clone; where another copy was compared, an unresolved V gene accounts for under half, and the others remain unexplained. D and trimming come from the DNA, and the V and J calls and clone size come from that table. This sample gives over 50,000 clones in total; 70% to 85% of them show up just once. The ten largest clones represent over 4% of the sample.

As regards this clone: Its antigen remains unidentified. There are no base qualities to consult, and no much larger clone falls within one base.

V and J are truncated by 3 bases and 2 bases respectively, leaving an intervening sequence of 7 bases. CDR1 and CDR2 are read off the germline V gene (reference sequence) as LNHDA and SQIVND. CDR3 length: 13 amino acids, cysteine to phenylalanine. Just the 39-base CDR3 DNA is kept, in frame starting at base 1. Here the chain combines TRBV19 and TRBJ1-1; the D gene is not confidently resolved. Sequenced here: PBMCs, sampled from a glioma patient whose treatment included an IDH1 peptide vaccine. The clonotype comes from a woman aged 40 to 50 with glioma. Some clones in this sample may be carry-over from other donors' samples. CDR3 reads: CASSMARNTEAFF. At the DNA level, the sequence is TGTGCCAGTAGTATGGCCCGAAACACTGAAGCTTTCTTT.